The 23 T cell receptor beta chains listed next were all sequenced from one sample in a study of siplizumab effects on memory and regulatory T cells. Clones were sequenced by immunoSEQ multiplex PCR, and TCRdb holds only the in-frame ones, with some missing. The profile shows over 85,000 clones, nearly 95% of them singletons. The sequencing input was non-Treg CD4+ T cells sorted from blood. These TCRs come from a human donor in good health.

J is TRBJ1-2 and V is TRBV30; D possibly corresponds to TRBD1 (6 bases). The V end lost 3 bases, the J end lost 8 bases, and 16 bases lay between the germline ends. Per the germline V gene, CDR1 is GTSNPN and CDR2 is SVGIG (reference sequence). This CDR3 has 13 residues. CDR3 DNA sequence: TGTGCCTGGAGCCAAGGGGGGACACGCGGCTACACCTTC. Its protein product is CAWSQGGTRGYTF. Based on the CDR3 plus reference TRBV30 and TRBJ1-2, the full variable domain is SQTIHQWPATLVQPVGSPLSLECTVEGTSNPNLYWYRQAAGRGLQLLFYSVGIGQISSEVPQNLSASRPQDRQFILSSKKLLLSDSGFYLCAWSQGGTRGYTFGSGTRLTVV.

V gene TRBV11-1 combines with J gene TRBJ2-7; D remains ambiguous. V was pared by 5 bases and J by 7 bases, with 9 bases between. CDR1 is SGHAT, CDR2 FQDESV, per germline (reference sequence). The CDR3 spans 11 residues. CDR3 region: CASSISSEQYF. In DNA form, the CDR3 reads TGTGCCAGCAGCATTAGTTCGGAGCAGTACTTC.

The chain carries TRBV5-1 and TRBJ2-7; TRBD2 matches at 10 bases. Germline V gene data show CDR1 as SGHRS and CDR2 as YFSETQ. V was pared by 5 bases and J by 5 bases, with 7 bases of the junction left unmatched. The CDR3 contains 14 residues. The CDR3 DNA reads as TGCGCCAGCAGAGAGCGGGAGGGCCTTAACGAGCAGTACTTC. Its translation: CASREREGLNEQYF.

This clone appeared a single time. This chain connects TRBV7-9 to TRBJ1-3; 7 nucleotides align to TRBD1. This CDR3 is 17 amino acids long. The V gene's germline CDR1 is SEHNR and CDR2 FQNEAQ (reference sequence). J gave up 0 bases and V 3 bases, and 8 bases lay outside the gene matches. The CDR3 spells CASSFRDSFFSGNTIYF. CDR3 in DNA: TGTGCCAGCAGCTTCCGGGACAGTTTCTTCTCTGGAAACACCATATATTTT.

The chain links TRBV18 to TRBJ2-7; D is perhaps TRBD1 (6 bases). V was trimmed by 3 bases and J by 5 bases, leaving 14 bases between them. The CDR3 has 14 amino acids. The germline V gene encodes CDR1 KGHSH and CDR2 LQKENI. Written as DNA, the CDR3 is TGTGCCAGCTCACCGGACAGATCTAGGGACGAGCAGTACTTC. This translates into CASSPDRSRDEQYF.

The rearrangement links TRBV7-6 to TRBJ2-7; D possibly corresponds to TRBD2 (6 bases). Germline V gene lookup returns CDR1 SGHVS and CDR2 FNYEAQ. The CDR3 spans 15 residues. V was clipped by 6 bases and J by 7 bases, with 22 bases between them. The CDR3 here is CASSSYRGGRGEQYF. CDR3 nucleotides: TGTGCCAGCAGTTCCTACCGTGGAGGCCGGGGGGAGCAGTACTTC.

The rearrangement uses TRBV18 and TRBJ2-5, with 14 bases aligning to TRBD2. In germline, CDR1 is KGHSH, CDR2 LQKENI. The junction had 3 bases not matched to a gene; V was cut back by 3 bases and J by 3 bases. The CDR3 has 16 residues. CDR3 amino acids: CASSPGLAGVKETQYF. The CDR3 DNA reads TGTGCCAGCTCACCGGGACTAGCGGGAGTGAAAGAGACCCAGTACTTC.

This clone has a single count. The chain carries TRBV4-2 and TRBJ2-5; D ambiguous. V shed 0 bases and J shed 5 bases, with 10 bases lying between them. Germline CDR1 LGHNA, CDR2 YNFKEQ. The CDR3 spans 14 residues. CDR3 sequence reads: CASSQDLRAETQYF. The CDR3 DNA sequence: TGTGCCAGCAGCCAAGATCTACGAGCGGAGACCCAGTACTTC.

The gene calls are TRBV6-5 and TRBJ2-7; TRBD1 aligns across 9 bases. Germline-derived CDR1 and CDR2 are MNHEY and SVGAGI. With 0 bases clipped from V and 3 bases from J, the junction kept 3 bases outside the gene matches. The CDR3 extends over 15 amino acids. The CDR3 region is CASSYSGTGIYEQYF. CDR3 in DNA: TGTGCCAGCAGTTACTCGGGGACAGGGATCTACGAGCAGTACTTC.

The chain uses TRBV5-4 and TRBJ2-1; tentative D call: TRBD1 (6 bases). Trimming pared 4 bases from V and 8 bases from J, leaving 22 bases between. The germline CDR1 and CDR2 sequences are SGHNT and YYREEE (reference sequence). CDR3 length: 16 amino acids. CDR3 residues: CASSKGGGDGNYEQFF. CDR3 coding DNA: TGTGCCAGCAGCAAGGGTGGGGGCGATGGGAACTATGAGCAGTTCTTC.

V and J are TRBV5-4 and TRBJ2-4, with 8 bases identical to TRBD1. The CDR3 is 16 amino acids. CDR1 and CDR2 (germline): SGHNT, YYREEE (reference sequence). With V trimmed by 2 bases and J by 5 bases, 9 bases remained unmatched. The CDR3 region is CASSLGAQGVQNIQYF. As DNA, the CDR3 is TGTGCCAGCAGCTTAGGAGCACAGGGGGTCCAAAACATTCAGTACTTC.

The J gene is TRBJ2-3, the V gene TRBV29-1; 10 positions match TRBD2. With 0 bases clipped from V and 0 bases from J, the junction kept 3 bases outside the gene matches. The V gene's germline CDR1 is SQVTM and CDR2 ANQGSEA. The CDR3 covers 16 residues. The CDR3 DNA is TGCAGCGTTGAAGATTCGACTAGCGGGAGCACAGATACGCAGTATTTT. It is translated as CSVEDSTSGSTDTQYF.

For this clone: Distinct nucleotide sequences in the sample also encode this CDR3. Here the CDR3 DNA reads TGTGCCATCAGTGAGTCGGGGGGTAGCTACGAGCAGTACTTC. Residues: CAISESGGSYEQYF. V and J are TRBV10-3 and TRBJ2-7, with D perhaps TRBD2 (6 bases). V lost 0 bases, J lost 3 bases, and 9 bases lay in between. The germline V gene has CDR1 ENHRY and CDR2 SYGVKD. The length of the CDR3 is 14 residues.

The genes are TRBV14 and TRBJ1-2, with D hard to call. CDR1 and CDR2 from the germline V gene are SGHDN and FVKESK. Trimming removed 0 bases from V and 2 bases from J, with 7 bases in between. CDR3 length: 14 residues. The CDR3 region is CASSQDRVNYGYTF. Written as DNA, the CDR3 is TGTGCCAGCAGCCAAGACAGAGTGAACTATGGCTACACCTTC.

The chain employs TRBV28 and TRBJ1-2; no clear D. This CDR3 is 11 amino acids long. V gave up 5 bases and J gave up 4 bases, with 5 bases separating them. Per germline, CDR1 MDHEN and CDR2 SYDVKM. The CDR3 sequence: CASSNTYGYTF. The CDR3 DNA reads as TGTGCCAGCAGTAACACCTATGGCTACACCTTC.

V is TRBV4-2 and J is TRBJ1-5; the D gene is possibly TRBD1 (6 bases). Trimming stripped 1 base from V and 0 bases from J, with 13 bases between. The CDR3 length is 17 residues. The germline V gene has CDR1 LGHNA and CDR2 YNFKEQ. CDR3 DNA sequence: TGTGCCAGCAGCCAAGCCCCCTGGACAGATAGCAATCAGCCCCAGCATTTT. Translated, it gives CASSQAPWTDSNQPQHF.

V is TRBV15 and J is TRBJ1-1; tentatively, D is TRBD1 (5 bases). Trimming cost V 5 bases and J 6 bases, with 13 bases left between them. CDR3 length: 13 residues. The germline V gene encodes CDR1 LNHNV and CDR2 YYDKDF (reference sequence). The CDR3 DNA is TGTGCCACCAGCCGTCCCCAAGGGGCTGAAGCTTTCTTT. Its translation: CATSRPQGAEAFF.

The chain joins TRBV19 to TRBJ2-1; 7 bases align to TRBD1. The V segment lost 6 bases and the J segment 4 bases; nucleotides outside the gene matches: 6. Germline V gene sequence: CDR1 LNHDA, CDR2 SQIVND (reference sequence). The CDR3 totals 14 residues. The CDR3 nucleotides read TGTGCCAGTAGGAACCAACAGGGGTACAATGAGCAGTTCTTC. Translated, it gives CASRNQQGYNEQFF. The full variable domain, its missing parts supplied by reference TRBV19 and TRBJ2-1, is DGGITQSPKYLFRKEGQNVTLSCEQNLNHDAMYWYRQDPGQGLRLIYYSQIVNDFQKGDIAEGYSVSREKKESFPLTVTSAQKNPTAFYLCASRNQQGYNEQFFGPGTRLTVL.

The rearrangement joins TRBV30 to TRBJ1-1; D may be TRBD1 (5 bases). With 8 bases removed from V and 8 bases from J, the gap between germline ends came to 24 bases. Germline assignment: CDR1 GTSNPN and CDR2 SVGIG (reference sequence). The CDR3 extends over 14 amino acids. CDR3 in amino acids: CAGGRGARTLEAFF. The CDR3 DNA is TGTGCCGGAGGGAGGGGTGCGCGAACACTGGAAGCTTTCTTT.

This sequence joins TRBV7-3 and TRBJ1-6; TRBD1 matches 11 bases. The CDR3 is 16 amino acids. Germline trimming cut 0 bases from V and 8 bases from J; bases unmatched to any gene: 3. Germline V gene data show CDR1 as SGHTA and CDR2 as FQGTGA. CDR3 region: CASSLTGQGVYSPLHF. CDR3 sequence (DNA): TGTGCCAGCAGCTTAACGGGACAGGGGGTGTATTCACCCCTCCACTTT.

The V call is TRBV2, the J call TRBJ1-5; 7 bases are a match to TRBD1. V was clipped by 6 bases and J by 4 bases; unmatched bases: 6. This CDR3 has 14 residues. Looked up from germline, CDR1 is SNHLY and CDR2 is FYNNEI. The CDR3 DNA is TGTGCCAGCAGGCAGGGGGGACGGAATCAGCCCCAGCATTTT. Translation gives CASRQGGRNQPQHF.

CDR3 in DNA: TGTGCCAGCAGCGTAGATCAGGGGAGGGACGGTGAGCAGTTCTTC. Translation gives CASSVDQGRDGEQFF. The genes are TRBV9 and TRBJ2-1; TRBD2 might be the D (7 bases). Looked up from germline, CDR1 is SGDLS and CDR2 is YYNGEE. The V end lost 0 bases, the J end lost 9 bases, and 16 bases lay between the germline ends. The CDR3 has 15 amino acids.

This chain uses TRBV25-1 with TRBJ2-3; either TRBD1 or TRBD2 may supply D (5 bases each). The V end lost 6 bases, the J end lost 3 bases, and 16 bases lay between the germline ends. Germline-derived CDR1 and CDR2 are MGHDK and SYGVNS. The CDR3 sequence is 15 residues long. CDR3 DNA sequence: TGTGCCAGCAGGGAGGACGGACATGGGACAGATACGCAGTATTTT. Translating it yields CASREDGHGTDTQYF.